These 9 T cell receptor beta chains originate from one sample sequenced in a study of shared clonotypes between healthy human individuals. Assay: immunoSEQ multiplex PCR; the TCRdb copy retains only in-frame clones and omits some. The sample carries over a million clones, around 97% recorded once. The sequenced sample was naive CD4+ T cells sorted from blood. As for subset: CD45RA+ positively selected. These receptors were taken from a young man in good health.

The chain's CDR3 is CASSLEGTGYYEQYF. The CDR3 DNA reads TGCGCCAGCAGCTTGGAGGGGACAGGGTACTACGAGCAGTACTTC. The rearrangement links TRBV5-1 to TRBJ2-7, with 9 bases fitting TRBD1. Germline V gene lookup returns CDR1 SGHRS and CDR2 YFSETQ. Trimming cost V 0 bases and J 3 bases; bases outside gene matches: 4. The CDR3 covers 15 residues.

A note on this clone: This sample also contains other DNA sequences that code for the same CDR3. The rearrangement links TRBV18 to TRBJ1-4; no clear D. The V end was cut by 3 bases, the J end by 8 bases, with 7 bases between. This CDR3 is 12 amino acids long. CDR1 KGHSH and CDR2 LQKENI come from the germline V gene. The CDR3 region has the DNA TGTGCCAGCTCACCTTCCCGGGAAAAACTGTTTTTT. The encoded protein is CASSPSREKLFF.

This sequence joins TRBV5-1 and TRBJ2-3; D uncertain. V dropped 1 base and J dropped 4 bases, with 7 bases sitting between them. This CDR3 region has 13 residues. Germline CDR1 and CDR2: SGHRS and YFSETQ. This CDR3 is CASSLMSADTQYF. The CDR3 DNA is TGCGCCAGCAGCTTGATGTCGGCAGATACGCAGTATTTT.

This chain joins TRBV13 and TRBJ1-2, with TRBD1 matching over 8 bases. Germline assignment: CDR1 PRHDT and CDR2 FYEKMQ (reference sequence). CDR3 length: 15 residues. The ends lost 2 bases at V and 3 bases at J; junction bases unmatched: 5. The CDR3 is CASSLLGQGYYGYTF. The CDR3 DNA reads as TGTGCCAGCAGCTTATTAGGACAGGGTTACTATGGCTACACCTTC.

The V gene is TRBV27, the J gene TRBJ2-3, with D possibly matching TRBD2 (7 bases). CDR1 and CDR2 from the germline V gene are MNHEY and SMNVEV (reference sequence). V gave up 1 base and J gave up 2 bases, with 13 bases separating them. The CDR3 consists of 16 residues. CDR3 in amino acids: CASSLYRRGPTDTQYF. The CDR3 DNA reads as TGTGCCAGCAGTTTATACAGGCGGGGGCCCACAGATACGCAGTATTTT.

The gene calls are TRBV4-1 and TRBJ1-5; D unresolved. The CDR3 is 16 residues long. The V gene lost 0 bases and the J gene lost 10 bases, with 19 bases spanning the gap. Per germline, CDR1 MGHRA and CDR2 YSYEKL. CDR3 nucleotide sequence: TGCGCCAGCAGCCAAGATGAAGCGGGCCGCATCCAACCCCAGCATTTT. Protein sequence: CASSQDEAGRIQPQHF.

V usage is TRBV6-8 and J usage is TRBJ2-1, with D perhaps TRBD1 or TRBD2 (5 bases each). Germline V lookup: CDR1 MNHGY, CDR2 SAAAGT. Between the trimmed V and J ends, which lost 10 bases and 11 bases, there was a span of 18 bases. There are 12 residues in the CDR3. CDR3 DNA: TGTGCCACGTCGGGGCGGGCCGATCAGCAGTTCTTC. It specifies CATSGRADQQFF.

This rearrangement joins TRBV28 to TRBJ2-5, with D perhaps TRBD2 (5 bases). The ends were cut back, 4 bases at V and 3 bases at J, with 9 bases in the middle. Germline V gives CDR1 MDHEN, CDR2 SYDVKM. The CDR3 extends over 13 amino acids. CDR3 in amino acids: CASSSGVKETQYF. As DNA, the CDR3 is TGTGCCAGCAGTTCCGGGGTGAAAGAGACCCAGTACTTC.

The genes are TRBV5-5 and TRBJ2-1, with D tentatively TRBD1 (6 bases). CDR1 SGHKS and CDR2 YYEKEE come from the germline V gene (reference sequence). There are 16 residues in the CDR3. V shed 5 bases and J shed 0 bases, with 15 bases lying between them. In DNA, the CDR3 is TGTGCCAGCAGTTCTACAGGGATCCTCTCCTACAATGAGCAGTTCTTC. It codes for CASSSTGILSYNEQFF.